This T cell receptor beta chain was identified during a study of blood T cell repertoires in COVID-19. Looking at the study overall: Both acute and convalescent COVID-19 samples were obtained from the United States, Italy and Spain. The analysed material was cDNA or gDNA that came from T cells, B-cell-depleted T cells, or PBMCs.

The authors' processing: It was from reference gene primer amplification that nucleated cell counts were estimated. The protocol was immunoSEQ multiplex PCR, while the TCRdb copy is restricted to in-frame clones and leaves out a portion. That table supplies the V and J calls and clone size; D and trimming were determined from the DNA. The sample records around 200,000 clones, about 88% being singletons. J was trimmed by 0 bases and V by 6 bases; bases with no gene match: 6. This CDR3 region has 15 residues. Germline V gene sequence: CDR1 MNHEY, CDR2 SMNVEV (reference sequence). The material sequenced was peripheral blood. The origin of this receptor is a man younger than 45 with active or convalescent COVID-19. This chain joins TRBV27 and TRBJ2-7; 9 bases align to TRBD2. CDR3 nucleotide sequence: TGTGCCAGCAGAAGGACTAGCGCGAACTCCTACGAGCAGTACTTC. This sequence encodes CASRRTSANSYEQYF.